The entry below gives a single TCR beta chain sequence along with its context. Its matching antigen is unknown. These data originate in a study of early T cells in non-severe SARS-CoV-2 infection. Looking at the study overall: The study sequenced bulk RNA from unsorted whole blood, with chains unpaired.

Study-wide results and limits: The VDJdb matching leaned toward anti-spike CD8 responses and overlooked private and CD4 specificities.

The germline V gene encodes CDR1 SGDLS and CDR2 YYNGEE. The ends lost 2 bases at V and 0 bases at J; junction bases unmatched: 5. This CDR3 region has 17 residues. Unique molecular identifiers were added to individual cDNA molecules. TCRdb re-called the 5' RACE reads with MiXCR, one entry per CDR3 protein. The table has about 80,000 distinct CDR3 sequences, 12% seen once; the top ten hold roughly 15%. The sequences come from whole blood, collected at baseline. The J gene is TRBJ2-3, the V gene TRBV9, with TRBD2 identical over 11 bases. This receptor was obtained from an adult who was a healthcare worker with PCR-confirmed SARS-CoV-2 infection or an uninfected control (not recorded which). The donor label of this sample is uncertain. The CDR3 DNA reads as TGTGCCAGCAGCGTTCAACTAGCGGGGGTGAGCACAGATACGCAGTATTTT. This sequence encodes CASSVQLAGVSTDTQYF.